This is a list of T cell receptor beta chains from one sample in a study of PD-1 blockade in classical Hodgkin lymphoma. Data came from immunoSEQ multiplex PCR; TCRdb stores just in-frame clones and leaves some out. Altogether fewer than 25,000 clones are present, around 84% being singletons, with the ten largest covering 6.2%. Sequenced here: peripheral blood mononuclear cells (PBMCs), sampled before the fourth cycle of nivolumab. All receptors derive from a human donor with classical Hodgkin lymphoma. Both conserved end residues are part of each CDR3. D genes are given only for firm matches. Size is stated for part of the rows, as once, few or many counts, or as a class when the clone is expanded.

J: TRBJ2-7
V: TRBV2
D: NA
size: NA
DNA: TGTGCCAGCAGTGAAAGTGGGGCCATTTACGAGCAGTACTTC
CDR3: CASSESGAIYEQYF

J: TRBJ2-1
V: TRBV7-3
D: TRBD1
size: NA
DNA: TGTGCCAGCAGCTTGGGACAGAACAATGAGCAGTTCTTC
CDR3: CASSLGQNNEQFF

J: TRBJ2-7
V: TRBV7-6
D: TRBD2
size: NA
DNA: TGTGCCAGCAGCCCCGGGGGGATCGAGCAGTACTTC
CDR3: CASSPGGIEQYF

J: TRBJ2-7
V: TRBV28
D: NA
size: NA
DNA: TGTGCCAGCAGCCACTCCCTTGGAGCAACCTACGAGCAGTACTTC
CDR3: CASSHSLGATYEQYF

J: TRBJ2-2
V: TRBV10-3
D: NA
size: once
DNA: TGTGCTCTGGGGGCCACATCCGGGGAGCTGTTTTTT
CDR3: CALGATSGELFF

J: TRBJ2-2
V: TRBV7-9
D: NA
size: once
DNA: TGTGCCAGCAGCCCAACGGGGGTCACCGGGGAGCTGTTTTTT
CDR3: CASSPTGVTGELFF

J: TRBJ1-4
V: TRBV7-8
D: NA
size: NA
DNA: TGTGCCAGCAGCTTAGGGGCCGACGGTCAGGGTGAAAAACTGTTTTTT
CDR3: CASSLGADGQGEKLFF

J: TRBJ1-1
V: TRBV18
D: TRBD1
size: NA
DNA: TGTGCCAGCTCACCAAAGACAGGGGCTTTGAACACTGAAGCTTTCTTT
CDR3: CASSPKTGALNTEAFF

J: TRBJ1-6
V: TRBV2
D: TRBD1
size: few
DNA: TGTGCCAGCAGGCCACCGGGACAGAGCTCCTATAATTCACCCCTCCACTTT
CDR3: CASRPPGQSSYNSPLHF

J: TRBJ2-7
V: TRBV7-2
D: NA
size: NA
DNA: TGTGCCAGCAGCTCAACGGACTGGCCCACCTACGAGCAGTACTTC
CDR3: CASSSTDWPTYEQYF

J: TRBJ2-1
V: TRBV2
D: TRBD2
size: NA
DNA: TGTGCCAGCAGTGAACTCCCTAGCGGGAGATATGAGCAGTTCTTC
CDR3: CASSELPSGRYEQFF

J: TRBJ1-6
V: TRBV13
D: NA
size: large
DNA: TGTGCCAGCAGCCATTTAGATGGGGGTGGCTCACCCCTCCACTTT
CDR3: CASSHLDGGGSPLHF

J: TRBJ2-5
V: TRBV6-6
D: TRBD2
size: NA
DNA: TGTGCCAGCAGTGCCGGACTAGCGGGGGGCCGGTACTTC
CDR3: CASSAGLAGGRYF

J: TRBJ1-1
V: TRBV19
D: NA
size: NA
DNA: TGTGCCAGTATTCCCGGGGTTGGGAACACTGAAGCTTTCTTT
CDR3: CASIPGVGNTEAFF

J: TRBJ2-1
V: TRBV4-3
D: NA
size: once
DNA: TGCGCCAGCAGCCAAGACGCCGACCAATACAATGAGCAGTTCTTC
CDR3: CASSQDADQYNEQFF

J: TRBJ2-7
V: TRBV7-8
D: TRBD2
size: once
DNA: TGTGCCAGCAGCTCCCGGACTAGCGACTCCTACGAGCAGTACTTC
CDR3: CASSSRTSDSYEQYF

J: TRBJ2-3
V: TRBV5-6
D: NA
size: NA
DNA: TGTGCCAGCAGCCCGGGTGGAGATACGCAGTATTTT
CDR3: CASSPGGDTQYF

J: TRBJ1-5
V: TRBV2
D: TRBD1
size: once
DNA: TGTGCCAGCAGTGGGGGACAGGGTGGTCAGCCCCAGCATTTT
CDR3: CASSGGQGGQPQHF

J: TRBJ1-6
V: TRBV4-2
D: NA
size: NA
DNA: TGTGCCAGCAGCAACAGAAATTCACCCCTCCACTTT
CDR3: CASSNRNSPLHF

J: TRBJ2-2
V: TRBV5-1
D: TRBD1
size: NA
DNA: TGCGCCAGCAGGGGACAGCCGAACACCGGGGAGCTGTTTTTT
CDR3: CASRGQPNTGELFF

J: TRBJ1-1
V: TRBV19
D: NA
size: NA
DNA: TGTGCCAGTAATTACCTCAGGGGGAACACTGAAGCTTTCTTT
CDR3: CASNYLRGNTEAFF

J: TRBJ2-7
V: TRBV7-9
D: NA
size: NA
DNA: TGTGCCAGCAGCTCTGTCCGGGACTTCAGCTCCTACGAGCAGTACTTC
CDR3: CASSSVRDFSSYEQYF

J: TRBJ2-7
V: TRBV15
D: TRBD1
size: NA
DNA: TGTGCCACCAGCAGAGTCTCGATGGACAGGCGCGAGCAGTACTTC
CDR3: CATSRVSMDRREQYF

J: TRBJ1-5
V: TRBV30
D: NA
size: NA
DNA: TGTGCCTGGAAAAGAGAAGGCCTAAGCAATCAGCCCCAGCATTTT
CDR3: CAWKREGLSNQPQHF

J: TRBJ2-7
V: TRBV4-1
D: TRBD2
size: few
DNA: TGCGCCAGCAGCTATAGCGGGAGTAACTCCTACGAGCAGTACTTC
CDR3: CASSYSGSNSYEQYF

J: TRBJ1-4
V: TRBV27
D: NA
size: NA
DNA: TGTGCCAGCAGTTTCCTCACAGGGATCGGTAATGAAAAACTGTTTTTT
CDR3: CASSFLTGIGNEKLFF

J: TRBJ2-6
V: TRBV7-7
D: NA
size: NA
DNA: TGTGCCAGCAGCCGGAGGGAGCCACAAAGTCGGGCCAACGTCCTGACTTTC
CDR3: CASSRREPQSRANVLTF

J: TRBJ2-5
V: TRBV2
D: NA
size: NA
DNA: TGTGCCAGCAGTGAAGACGTGGGCCTAGAGACCCAGTACTTC
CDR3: CASSEDVGLETQYF

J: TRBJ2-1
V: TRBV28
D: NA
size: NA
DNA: TGTGCCAGCAGTTTCGACTACAATGAGCAGTTCTTC
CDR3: CASSFDYNEQFF

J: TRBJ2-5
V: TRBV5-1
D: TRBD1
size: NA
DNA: TGCGCCAGCAGCTTGCCCCAACAGGGGGCGGGTGAGACCCAGTACTTC
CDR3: CASSLPQQGAGETQYF

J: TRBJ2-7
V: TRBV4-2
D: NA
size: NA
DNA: TGTGCCAGCAGCCAAGGCGGCGGTTCCTACGAGCAGTACTTC
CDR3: CASSQGGGSYEQYF

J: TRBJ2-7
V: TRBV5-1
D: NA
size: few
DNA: TGCGCCAGCAGGACCACAATCTCCTACGAGCAGTACTTC
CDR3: CASRTTISYEQYF

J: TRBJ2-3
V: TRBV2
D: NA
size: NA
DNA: TGTGCCACCAAAACTAGTTCGGCAGTCGCAGATACGCAGTATTTT
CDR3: CATKTSSAVADTQYF

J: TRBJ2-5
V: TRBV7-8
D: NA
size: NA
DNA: TGTGCCAGCAGCTTACGAGGGCAGGAGACCCAGTACTTC
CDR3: CASSLRGQETQYF

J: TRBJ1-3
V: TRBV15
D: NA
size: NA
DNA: TGTGCCACCAGCGCGTGGGAAGTGTCCTCTGGAAACACCATATATTTT
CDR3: CATSAWEVSSGNTIYF

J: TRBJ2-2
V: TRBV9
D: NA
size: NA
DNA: TGTGCCAGCAGCGGGTGGGAGGGGGCCGGCACCGGGGAGCTGTTTTTT
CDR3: CASSGWEGAGTGELFF

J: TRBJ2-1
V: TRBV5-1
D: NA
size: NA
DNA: TGCGCCAGCAGCTTGGGGACGGGATGGCCCAATGAGCAGTTCTTC
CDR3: CASSLGTGWPNEQFF

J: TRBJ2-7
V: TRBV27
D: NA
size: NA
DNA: TGTGCCAGCACCCCTACAGGGTACCCCTACGAGCAGTACTTC
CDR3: CASTPTGYPYEQYF

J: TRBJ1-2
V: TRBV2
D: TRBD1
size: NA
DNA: TGTGCCAGCATCATCCAGGGGACAGGGGGCGATGGCTACACCTTC
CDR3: CASIIQGTGGDGYTF

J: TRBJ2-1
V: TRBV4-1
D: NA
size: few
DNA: TGCGCCAGCAGCCAAGATACCAGACCCTACAATGAGCAGTTCTTC
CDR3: CASSQDTRPYNEQFF